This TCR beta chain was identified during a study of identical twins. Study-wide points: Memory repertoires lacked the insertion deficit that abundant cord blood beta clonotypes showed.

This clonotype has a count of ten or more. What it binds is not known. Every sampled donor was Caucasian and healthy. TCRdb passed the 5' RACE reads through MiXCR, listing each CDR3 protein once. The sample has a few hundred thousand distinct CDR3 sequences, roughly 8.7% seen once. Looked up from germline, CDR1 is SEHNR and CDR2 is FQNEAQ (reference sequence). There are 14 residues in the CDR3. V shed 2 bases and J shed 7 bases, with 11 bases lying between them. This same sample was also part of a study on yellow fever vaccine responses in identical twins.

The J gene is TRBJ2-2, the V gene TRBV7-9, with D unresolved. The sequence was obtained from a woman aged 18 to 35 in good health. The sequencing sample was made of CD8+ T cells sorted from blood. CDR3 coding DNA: TGTGCCAGCAGCTTATTGTTGGGAATCGGGGAGCTGTTTTTT. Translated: CASSLLLGIGELFF. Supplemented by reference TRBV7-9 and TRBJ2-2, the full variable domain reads DTGVSQNPRHKITKRGQNVTFRCDPISEHNRLYWYRQTLGQGPEFLTYFQNEAQLEKSRLLSDRFSAERPKGSFSTLEIQRTEQGDSAMYLCASSLLLGIGELFFGEGSRLTVL.